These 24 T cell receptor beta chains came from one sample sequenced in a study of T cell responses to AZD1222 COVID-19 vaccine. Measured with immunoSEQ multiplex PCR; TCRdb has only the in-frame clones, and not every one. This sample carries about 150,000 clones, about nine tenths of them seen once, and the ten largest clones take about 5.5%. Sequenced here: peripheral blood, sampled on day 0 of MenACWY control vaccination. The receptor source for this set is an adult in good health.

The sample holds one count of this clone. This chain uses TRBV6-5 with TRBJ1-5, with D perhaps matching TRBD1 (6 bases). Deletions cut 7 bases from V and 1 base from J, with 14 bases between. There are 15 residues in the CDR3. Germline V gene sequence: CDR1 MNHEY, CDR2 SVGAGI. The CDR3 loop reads CASTERGNSNQPQHF. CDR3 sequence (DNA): TGTGCCAGCACGGAGAGGGGGAACAGCAATCAGCCCCAGCATTTT.

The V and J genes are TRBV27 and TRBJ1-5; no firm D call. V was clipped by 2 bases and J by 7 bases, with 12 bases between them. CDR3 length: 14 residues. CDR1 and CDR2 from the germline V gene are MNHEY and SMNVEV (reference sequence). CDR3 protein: CASSLAYSGQPQHF. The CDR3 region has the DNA TGTGCCAGCAGTTTAGCATATAGTGGCCAGCCCCAGCATTTT.

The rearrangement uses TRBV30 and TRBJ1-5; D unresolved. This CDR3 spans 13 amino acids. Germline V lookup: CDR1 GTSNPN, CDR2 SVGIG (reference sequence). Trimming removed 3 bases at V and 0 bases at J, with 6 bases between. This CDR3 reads CAWSYDSNQPQHF. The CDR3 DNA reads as TGTGCCTGGAGCTACGATAGCAATCAGCCCCAGCATTTT.

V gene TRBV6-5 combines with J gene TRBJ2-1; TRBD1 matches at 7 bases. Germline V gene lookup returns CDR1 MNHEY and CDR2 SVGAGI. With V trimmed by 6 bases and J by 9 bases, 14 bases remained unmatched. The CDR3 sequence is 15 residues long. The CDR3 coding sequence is TGTGCCAGCAGCCCCGAGGAGACAGGGTATAGTGAGCAGTTCTTC. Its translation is CASSPEETGYSEQFF.

Here the CDR3 reads CASSPAVQNSPLHF. The CDR3, as DNA: TGTGCCAGCAGCCCGGCAGTCCAGAATTCACCCCTCCACTTT. This chain uses TRBV3-1 (or the pseudogene TRBV3-2) with TRBJ1-6; D call uncertain. Germline CDR1 and CDR2: LGHDT and YNNKEL (reference sequence). V was shortened by 4 bases and J by 7 bases, with 11 bases between the two germline ends. This CDR3 comprises 14 residues.

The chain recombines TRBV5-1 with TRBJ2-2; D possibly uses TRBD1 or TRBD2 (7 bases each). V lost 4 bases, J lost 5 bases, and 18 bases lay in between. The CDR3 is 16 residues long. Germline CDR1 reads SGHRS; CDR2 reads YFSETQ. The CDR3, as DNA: TGCGCCAGCAGCCCCGAGGCCAGGGGGGGAACCGGGGAGCTGTTTTTT. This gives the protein CASSPEARGGTGELFF.

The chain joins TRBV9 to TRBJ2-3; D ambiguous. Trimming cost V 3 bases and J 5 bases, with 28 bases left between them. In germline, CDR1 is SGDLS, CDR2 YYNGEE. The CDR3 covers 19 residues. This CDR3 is CASSGRDPSHLPVRDTQYF. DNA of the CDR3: TGTGCCAGCAGCGGCCGAGACCCCAGCCACCTCCCGGTTAGAGATACGCAGTATTTT. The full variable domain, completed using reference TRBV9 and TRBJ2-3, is DSGVTQTPKHLITATGQRVTLRCSPRSGDLSVYWYQQSLDQGLQFLIQYYNGEERAKGNILERFSAQQFPDLHSELNLSSLELGDSALYFCASSGRDPSHLPVRDTQYFGPGTRLTVL.

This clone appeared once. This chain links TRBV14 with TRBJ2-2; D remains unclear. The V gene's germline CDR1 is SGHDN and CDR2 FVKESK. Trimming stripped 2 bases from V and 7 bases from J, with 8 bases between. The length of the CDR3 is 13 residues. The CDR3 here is CASSQLVLGELFF. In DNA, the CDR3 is TGTGCCAGCAGCCAACTGGTCCTCGGGGAGCTGTTTTTT.

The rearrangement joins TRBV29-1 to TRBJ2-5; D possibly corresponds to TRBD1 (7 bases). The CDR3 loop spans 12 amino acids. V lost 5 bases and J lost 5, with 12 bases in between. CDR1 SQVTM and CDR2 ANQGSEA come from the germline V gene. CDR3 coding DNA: TGCAGCGTTCCGACAGGGAGGGAGACCCAGTACTTC. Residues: CSVPTGRETQYF.

CDR3 protein: CASSMTSGSFYEQYF. In DNA form, the CDR3 reads TGTGCCAGTAGTATGACTAGCGGTTCCTTCTACGAGCAGTACTTC. The V and J genes are TRBV19 and TRBJ2-7, with 9 bases fitting TRBD2. CDR1 is LNHDA and CDR2 is SQIVND in the germline V gene (reference sequence). J lost 3 bases, V lost 3 bases, and 6 bases had no gene match. The CDR3 is 15 residues long.

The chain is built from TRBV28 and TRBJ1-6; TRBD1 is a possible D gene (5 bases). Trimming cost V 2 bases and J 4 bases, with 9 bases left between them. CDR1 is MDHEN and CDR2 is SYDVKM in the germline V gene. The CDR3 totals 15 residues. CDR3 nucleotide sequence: TGTGCCAGCAGTTTAACGGGGGATTATAATTCACCCCTCCACTTT. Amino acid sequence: CASSLTGDYNSPLHF. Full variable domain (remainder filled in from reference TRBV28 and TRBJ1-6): DVKVTQSSRYLVKRTGEKVFLECVQDMDHENMFWYRQDPGLGLRLIYFSYDVKMKEKGDIPEGYSVSREKKERFSLILESASTNQTSMYLCASSLTGDYNSPLHFGNGTRLTVT.

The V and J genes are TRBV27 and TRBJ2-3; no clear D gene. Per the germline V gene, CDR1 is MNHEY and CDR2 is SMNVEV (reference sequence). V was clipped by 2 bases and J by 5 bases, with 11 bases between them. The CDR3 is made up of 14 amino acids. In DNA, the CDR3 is TGTGCCAGCAGTTTACTGGGTTTCGGAGATACGCAGTATTTT. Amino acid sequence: CASSLLGFGDTQYF.

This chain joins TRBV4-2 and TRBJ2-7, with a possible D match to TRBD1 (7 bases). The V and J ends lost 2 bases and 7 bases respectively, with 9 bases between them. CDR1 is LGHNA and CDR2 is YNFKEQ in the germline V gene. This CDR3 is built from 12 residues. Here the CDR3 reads CASSQSGGEQYV. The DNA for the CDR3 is TGTGCCAGCAGCCAATCAGGGGGGGAGCAGTACGTC.

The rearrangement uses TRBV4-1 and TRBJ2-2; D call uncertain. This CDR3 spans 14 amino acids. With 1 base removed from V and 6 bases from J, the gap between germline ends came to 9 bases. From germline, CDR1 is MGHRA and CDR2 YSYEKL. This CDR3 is CASSQGGVPGELFF. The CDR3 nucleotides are TGCGCCAGCAGCCAAGGTGGAGTTCCCGGGGAGCTGTTTTTT.

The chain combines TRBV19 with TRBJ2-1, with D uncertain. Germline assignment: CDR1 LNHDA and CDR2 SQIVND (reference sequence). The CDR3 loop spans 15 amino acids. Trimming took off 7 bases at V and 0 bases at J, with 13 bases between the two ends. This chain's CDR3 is CASNQPGSSYNEQFF. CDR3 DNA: TGTGCCAGTAATCAACCCGGCAGCTCCTACAATGAGCAGTTCTTC.

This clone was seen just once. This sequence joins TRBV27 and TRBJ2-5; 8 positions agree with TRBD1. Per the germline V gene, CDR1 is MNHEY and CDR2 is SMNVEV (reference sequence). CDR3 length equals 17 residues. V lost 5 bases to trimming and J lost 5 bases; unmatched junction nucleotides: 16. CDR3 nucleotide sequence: TGTGCCAGCAGTGCACTTTCCGGGACAGGAAGGAAGGAGACCCAGTACTTC. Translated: CASSALSGTGRKETQYF.

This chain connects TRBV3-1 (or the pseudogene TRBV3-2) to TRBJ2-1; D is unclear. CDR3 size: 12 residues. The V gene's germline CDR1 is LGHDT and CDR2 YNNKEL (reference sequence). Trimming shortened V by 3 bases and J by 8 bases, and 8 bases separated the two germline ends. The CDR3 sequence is CASSHPAHEQFF. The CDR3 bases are TGTGCCAGCAGCCATCCTGCCCATGAGCAGTTCTTC.

CDR3 nucleotides: TGTGCCAGCAGCTTAGCGGTAGCGGGGTCTCGGACAGATACGCAGTATTTT. This translates into CASSLAVAGSRTDTQYF. V and J are TRBV11-3 and TRBJ2-3, with TRBD2 matching over 8 bases. This CDR3 is built from 17 residues. Trimming took 1 base from V and 3 from J; bases not matched to a gene: 9. Germline values: CDR1 SGHNT, CDR2 YENEEA.

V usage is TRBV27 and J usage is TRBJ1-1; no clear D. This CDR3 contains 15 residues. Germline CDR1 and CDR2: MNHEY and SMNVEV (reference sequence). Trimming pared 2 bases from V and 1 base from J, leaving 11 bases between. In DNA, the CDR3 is TGTGCCAGCAGTTTAGTCCCGGGTCGGAACACTGAAGCTTTCTTT. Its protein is CASSLVPGRNTEAFF.

The CDR3 DNA reads as TGCAGTGCGTCTGGGCGGAATGAGCAGTTCTTC. It translates to CSASGRNEQFF. V and J are TRBV20-1 and TRBJ2-1; D is ambiguous. Germline V CDR1 and CDR2: DFQATT, SNEGSKA (reference sequence). Trimming took 6 bases from V and 7 from J, leaving 10 bases between them. The CDR3 runs 11 residues.

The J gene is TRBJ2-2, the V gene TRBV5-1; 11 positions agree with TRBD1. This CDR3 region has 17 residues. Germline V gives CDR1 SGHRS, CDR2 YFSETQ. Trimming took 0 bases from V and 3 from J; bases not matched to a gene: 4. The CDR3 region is CASSLGPGQGDTGELFF. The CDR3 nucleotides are TGCGCCAGCAGCTTGGGCCCGGGACAGGGGGACACCGGGGAGCTGTTTTTT.

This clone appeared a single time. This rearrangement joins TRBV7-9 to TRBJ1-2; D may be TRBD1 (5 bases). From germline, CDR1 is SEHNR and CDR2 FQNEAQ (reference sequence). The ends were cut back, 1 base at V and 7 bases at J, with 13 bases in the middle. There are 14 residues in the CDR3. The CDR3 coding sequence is TGTGCCAGCAGCTTAGTTCTGGCAGGGCCTGGCTACACCTTC. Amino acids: CASSLVLAGPGYTF.

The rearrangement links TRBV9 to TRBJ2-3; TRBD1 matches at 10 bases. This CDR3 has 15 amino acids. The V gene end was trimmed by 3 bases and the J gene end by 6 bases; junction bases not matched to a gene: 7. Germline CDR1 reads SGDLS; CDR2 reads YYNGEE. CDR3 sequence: CASSEWDRGPDTQYF. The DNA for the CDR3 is TGTGCCAGCAGCGAGTGGGACAGGGGTCCCGATACGCAGTATTTT. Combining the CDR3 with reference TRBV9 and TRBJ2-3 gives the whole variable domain DSGVTQTPKHLITATGQRVTLRCSPRSGDLSVYWYQQSLDQGLQFLIQYYNGEERAKGNILERFSAQQFPDLHSELNLSSLELGDSALYFCASSEWDRGPDTQYFGPGTRLTVL.

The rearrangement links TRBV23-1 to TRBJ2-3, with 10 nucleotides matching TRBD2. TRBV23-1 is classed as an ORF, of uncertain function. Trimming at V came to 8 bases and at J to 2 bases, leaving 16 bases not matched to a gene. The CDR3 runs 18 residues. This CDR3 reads CASADLPGLAGVTDTQYF. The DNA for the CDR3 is TGCGCCAGCGCGGACCTCCCGGGCCTAGCGGGAGTCACAGATACGCAGTATTTT.